These T cell receptor beta chains were read from a single sample in a study of Graves' ophthalmopathy and Graves' hyperthyroidism. TCRdb ran MiXCR on the multiplex PCR reads and lists one entry per CDR3 protein. Of about 620,000 distinct CDR3 sequences in the sample, over 20% were seen once. Sequenced: peripheral blood. The receptors originated from a woman aged 18-35 years with stable Graves' hyperthyroidism. Some clones in this sample may be carry-over from other donors' samples. Each CDR3 is given with its conserved first and last residue. A D gene is named only where the DNA matches it firmly. Rows give clone size only sometimes, using once, few, many, or a class for an expanded clone.

J: TRBJ1-2
size: many
D: TRBD1
V: TRBV2
DNA: TGTGCCAGCAGTCCTGACAGGGGGCTCAAGGGCTACACCTTC
CDR3: CASSPDRGLKGYTF

J: TRBJ1-2
size: many
D: TRBD1
V: TRBV6-5
DNA: TGTGCCAGCAGTTCGATCAGGGGGGACTTTTATGGCTACACCTTC
CDR3: CASSSIRGDFYGYTF

J: TRBJ2-5
size: many
D: NA
V: TRBV28
DNA: TGTGCCAGCACCTTAGGAGCCAAAGAGACCCAGTACTTC
CDR3: CASTLGAKETQYF

J: TRBJ2-7
size: NA
D: TRBD1
V: TRBV6-1
DNA: TGTGCCTTTTCAGGGGGACAGGGGTTCTACGAGCAGTACTTC
CDR3: CAFSGGQGFYEQYF

J: TRBJ2-7
size: NA
D: NA
V: TRBV28
DNA: TGTGCCAGCAGTTCGGTGGGGCAGGGCTCCTACGAGCAGTACTTC
CDR3: CASSSVGQGSYEQYF

J: TRBJ2-5
size: NA
D: TRBD2
V: TRBV4-2
DNA: TGTGCCAGCAGCCAAGGGACTAGCGGGGGGCCCGAGACCCAGTACTTC
CDR3: CASSQGTSGGPETQYF

J: TRBJ2-5
size: few
D: TRBD2
V: TRBV3-1
DNA: TGTGCCAGCAGCCAAGATCATATGGTGATGGCGGGAGGGCCACAAGAGACCCAGTACTTC
CDR3: CASSQDHMVMAGGPQETQYF

J: TRBJ1-1
size: NA
D: NA
V: TRBV3-1
DNA: TGTGCCAGCAGCCAAGGGGGATCGGAAGCTTTCTTT
CDR3: CASSQGGSEAFF

J: TRBJ1-2
size: many
D: TRBD1
V: TRBV6-1
DNA: TGTGCCAGCAGTGAAGCTGGGACAGGGGGAAACTATGGCTACACCTTC
CDR3: CASSEAGTGGNYGYTF

J: TRBJ2-7
size: many
D: NA
V: TRBV5-1
DNA: TGCGCCAGCAGAGAAGGGAAGAACGAGCAGTACTTC
CDR3: CASREGKNEQYF

J: TRBJ1-1
size: NA
D: NA
V: TRBV24-1
DNA: TGTGCCACCAGTGATCCTCACACGACAGCAGAGAACACTGAAGCTTTCTTT
CDR3: CATSDPHTTAENTEAFF

J: TRBJ2-4
size: many
D: TRBD2
V: TRBV2
DNA: TGTGCCAGCAGTCAGAGACTAGCGGGAGGGCTAGCCAAAAACATTCAGTACTTC
CDR3: CASSQRLAGGLAKNIQYF

J: TRBJ2-7
size: many
D: NA
V: TRBV4-2
DNA: TGTGCCAGCAGCCAAGACAGGTCCGACGAGCAGTACTTC
CDR3: CASSQDRSDEQYF

J: TRBJ2-5
size: many
D: NA
V: TRBV7-3
DNA: TGTGCCAGCAGCTTCACCCAGTACTTC
CDR3: CASSFTQYF

J: TRBJ2-5
size: few
D: NA
V: TRBV5-1
DNA: TGCGCCAGCAGCTTTCGTACCGATCAAGAGACCCAGTACTTC
CDR3: CASSFRTDQETQYF

J: TRBJ2-7
size: few
D: NA
V: TRBV11-2
DNA: TGTGCCAGCAGCTCATGGGTGGGCCTCTCCTACGAGCAGTACTTC
CDR3: CASSSWVGLSYEQYF

J: TRBJ1-5
size: NA
D: TRBD1
V: TRBV28
DNA: TGTGCCAGCAGCGCCGGGACAGGGGAATGGCAGCCCCAGCATTTT
CDR3: CASSAGTGEWQPQHF

J: TRBJ2-5
size: NA
D: NA
V: TRBV20-1
DNA: TGCAGTGCACCCACCGGGTGGTACCAAGAGACCCAGTACTTC
CDR3: CSAPTGWYQETQYF

J: TRBJ1-1
size: many
D: NA
V: TRBV20-1
DNA: TGCAGTGCTAGCGCATCGGGGGCATGGACTGAAGCTTTCTTT
CDR3: CSASASGAWTEAFF

J: TRBJ1-5
size: NA
D: NA
V: TRBV30
DNA: TGTGCCTGGAGTGAGGGCAGTTTCTCTAATCAGCCCCAGCATTTT
CDR3: CAWSEGSFSNQPQHF

J: TRBJ2-5
size: few
D: TRBD2
V: TRBV25-1
DNA: TGTGCCAGCAGTGATAGCGGGCAAAAAAGCGGGAGTGAGACCCAGTACTTC
CDR3: CASSDSGQKSGSETQYF

J: TRBJ1-5
size: NA
D: NA
V: TRBV3-1
DNA: TGTGCCAGCAGCCAAGATTCCCCGGGAGGCAATCAGCCCCAGCATTTT
CDR3: CASSQDSPGGNQPQHF

J: TRBJ1-6
size: few
D: TRBD1
V: TRBV5-1
DNA: TGCGCCAGCAGCCTTAGGGGACAGCTCACTAATAATTCACCCCTCCACTTT
CDR3: CASSLRGQLTNNSPLHF

J: TRBJ2-7
size: many
D: TRBD1
V: TRBV12-3/TRBV12-4
DNA: TGCGCCAGCAGCCGACAGGGGAGCTCCTACGAGCAGTACTTC
CDR3: CASSRQGSSYEQYF

J: TRBJ1-2
size: many
D: NA
V: TRBV6-1
DNA: TGTGCCAGCACCGAAAGGGGCAGACCTAACTATGGCTACACCTTC
CDR3: CASTERGRPNYGYTF

J: TRBJ1-3
size: NA
D: NA
V: TRBV18
DNA: TGTGCCAGCTCACCACCGTCGGGGAAACACTCTGGAAACACCATATATTTT
CDR3: CASSPPSGKHSGNTIYF

J: TRBJ1-2
size: many
D: NA
V: TRBV7-2
DNA: TGTGCCAGCAGCCCCGCCTCCTATGGCTACACCTTC
CDR3: CASSPASYGYTF

J: TRBJ1-2
size: NA
D: TRBD1
V: TRBV27
DNA: TGTGCCAGCAGTAACAGGGGTCATGGCTACACCTTC
CDR3: CASSNRGHGYTF

J: TRBJ1-1
size: many
D: TRBD1
V: TRBV19
DNA: TGTGCCAGTAGCCCGGGACAGGGGGCTTACACTGAAGCTTTCTTT
CDR3: CASSPGQGAYTEAFF

J: TRBJ2-5
size: many
D: NA
V: TRBV14
DNA: TGTGCCAGCAGCCTGATCCTGCAAGAGACCCAGTACTTC
CDR3: CASSLILQETQYF

J: TRBJ1-1
size: many
D: TRBD1
V: TRBV20-1
DNA: TGCAGTGCTGGGCGACAGGGAGGCACTGAAGCTTTCTTT
CDR3: CSAGRQGGTEAFF

J: TRBJ2-2
size: few
D: NA
V: TRBV5-5
DNA: TGTGCCAGCAGACGAGGGGGCGGGGAGCTGTTTTTT
CDR3: CASRRGGGELFF

J: TRBJ2-7
size: few
D: NA
V: TRBV6-1
DNA: TGTGCCAGCCCGTGGTTCCGATTCTACGAGCAGTACTTC
CDR3: CASPWFRFYEQYF

J: TRBJ2-2
size: NA
D: TRBD1
V: TRBV28
DNA: TGTGCCAGCACGGACAGGGGGCACAACACCGGGGAGCTGTTTTTT
CDR3: CASTDRGHNTGELFF

J: TRBJ1-2
size: many
D: NA
V: TRBV19
DNA: TGTGCCAGTAGTACACGACAGGCAAACTATGGCTACACCTTC
CDR3: CASSTRQANYGYTF

J: TRBJ2-2
size: many
D: NA
V: TRBV10-3
DNA: TGTGCCACCTCCCCGCGGCAGCGGGCCGGGGAGCTGTTTTTT
CDR3: CATSPRQRAGELFF

J: TRBJ1-1
size: many
D: NA
V: TRBV6-1
DNA: TGTGCCACACTGATCAGCGGCTCGTACACTGAAGCTTTCTTT
CDR3: CATLISGSYTEAFF

J: TRBJ2-5
size: NA
D: TRBD2
V: TRBV6-1
DNA: TGTGCCAGCAGTGGCCCCGGACGAGCGGGGGATTCGCAAGAGACCCAGTACTTC
CDR3: CASSGPGRAGDSQETQYF

J: TRBJ2-7
size: many
D: NA
V: TRBV24-1
DNA: TGTGCCACCAGTGGAACGGTGGTGTTTAATCGGCAGTACTTC
CDR3: CATSGTVVFNRQYF

J: TRBJ1-5
size: NA
D: NA
V: TRBV9
DNA: TGTGCCAGCAGCGTAGCTGGGGGGGCGGGTCAGCCCCAGCATTTT
CDR3: CASSVAGGAGQPQHF

J: TRBJ2-5
size: NA
D: TRBD2
V: TRBV11-1
DNA: TGTGCCAGCAGCCCCCGGGAGGCGGGCTCCTCGGTGGAGACCCAGTACTTC
CDR3: CASSPREAGSSVETQYF

J: TRBJ1-1
size: few
D: NA
V: TRBV19
DNA: TGTGCCAGTACCCCATTCTCGGGGAAGGACACTGAAGCTTTCTTT
CDR3: CASTPFSGKDTEAFF

J: TRBJ1-1
size: many
D: TRBD1
V: TRBV6-5
DNA: TGTGCCAGCAGTAGGGGGCTAGAGGGCACTGAAGCTTTCTTT
CDR3: CASSRGLEGTEAFF

J: TRBJ1-2
size: NA
D: NA
V: TRBV12-3/TRBV12-4
DNA: TGTGCCTCAACGGGAATTTCCTATGGCTACACCTTC
CDR3: CASTGISYGYTF

J: TRBJ1-1
size: NA
D: TRBD1
V: TRBV4-2
DNA: TGTGCCAGCAGGACAGGGTTGGTCACTGAAGCTTTCTTT
CDR3: CASRTGLVTEAFF

J: TRBJ1-5
size: NA
D: NA
V: TRBV13
DNA: TGTGCCAGCAGCATAGGGTACAGGTCCAGGGCCCAGCATTTT
CDR3: CASSIGYRSRAQHF

J: TRBJ2-7
size: NA
D: NA
V: TRBV20-1
DNA: TGCAGTGCTAGAGCGGGCCGCCACTCCTACGAGCAGTACTTC
CDR3: CSARAGRHSYEQYF

J: TRBJ1-1
size: many
D: NA
V: TRBV12-3/TRBV12-4
DNA: TGTGCCAGCACCGACCGGGGAGCTGCTGAAGCTTTCTTT
CDR3: CASTDRGAAEAFF

J: TRBJ2-7
size: many
D: NA
V: TRBV11-2
DNA: TGTGCCAGCAGCTTAGAACAGAGGGACGCAGCCTACGAGCAGTACTTC
CDR3: CASSLEQRDAAYEQYF

J: TRBJ1-1
size: many
D: NA
V: TRBV2
DNA: TGTGCCAGCACCAATCACGGACAGACTAACACTGAAGCTTTCTTT
CDR3: CASTNHGQTNTEAFF